Presented here are 27 T cell receptor beta chains from one specimen sequenced in a study of T cell responses to AZD1222 COVID-19 vaccine. Produced via immunoSEQ multiplex PCR; TCRdb's table is partial and in-frame only. The table has 95,000 to 110,000 clones, around 90% seen once. Specimen: peripheral blood, collected on day 0 of AZD1222 vaccination. Source of these receptors: an adult in good health.

The sample holds one count of this clone. The same CDR3 arises from other DNA sequences in this sample as well. CDR3 region: CASSQGDGNQPQHF. CDR3 DNA: TGTGCCAGCAGCCAGGGGGACGGCAATCAGCCCCAGCATTTT. The chain links TRBV14 to TRBJ1-5; TRBD1 is a possible D gene (5 bases). V lost 3 bases and J lost 2, with 8 bases in between. Germline CDR1 reads SGHDN; CDR2 reads FVKESK. The CDR3 consists of 14 residues.

The chain is built from TRBV12-5 and TRBJ2-1; TRBD2 aligns across 7 bases. CDR3 length: 14 amino acids. V gave up 8 bases and J gave up 4 bases; unmatched junction bases: 8. Germline CDR1 is LGHNT and CDR2 is FRNRAP. CDR3 sequence: CASSLAERYNEQFF. The CDR3, as DNA: TGTGCTAGTAGTCTAGCGGAGAGGTACAATGAGCAGTTCTTC.

The J gene is TRBJ2-6, the V gene TRBV28, with a weak D call TRBD1 (6 bases). The CDR3 runs to 19 residues. The germline V and J ends were trimmed by 8 bases and 0 bases, with 23 bases remaining between them. Germline CDR1 MDHEN, CDR2 SYDVKM. In DNA, the CDR3 is TGTGCCAGCGGCTCATTCGCTAGATCAGGGGCCTCTGGGGCCAACGTCCTGACTTTC. It is translated as CASGSFARSGASGANVLTF.

The rearrangement joins TRBV24-1 to TRBJ2-1; D is uncertain. Germline V CDR1 and CDR2: KGHDR, SFDVKD. The CDR3 spans 15 residues. The V end lost 0 bases, the J end lost 8 bases, and 13 bases lay between the germline ends. The CDR3 reads CATSDLRASRDEQFF. The CDR3 DNA sequence: TGTGCCACCAGTGATTTGCGGGCTAGTCGAGATGAGCAGTTCTTC.

This chain connects TRBV21-1 to TRBJ1-6. TRBV21-1 corresponds to a pseudogene. This CDR3 spans 12 amino acids. CDR3: CASSFKGSPLHF. Written as DNA, the CDR3 is TGTGCCAGCAGCTTCAAGGGTTCACCCCTCCACTTT.

The V gene is TRBV7-9, the J gene TRBJ2-7, with 7 bases lining up with TRBD1. Germline assignment: CDR1 SEHNR and CDR2 FQNEAQ (reference sequence). CDR3 length equals 13 residues. V lost 5 bases to trimming and J lost 7 bases; unmatched junction nucleotides: 8. CDR3 sequence: CASSRDSYREQYF. CDR3 nucleotides: TGTGCCAGCAGCCGGGACAGTTATCGAGAGCAGTACTTC.

J is TRBJ1-4 and V is TRBV27, with TRBD1 matching 7 bases. The V segment lost 6 bases and the J segment 8 bases; nucleotides outside the gene matches: 9. Germline V gene sequence: CDR1 MNHEY, CDR2 SMNVEV (reference sequence). The CDR3 covers 14 residues. CDR3 in DNA: TGTGCCAGCAGCCTCGACAGGGCCCAGGAAAAACTGTTTTTT. As protein: CASSLDRAQEKLFF.

As for this clone: The germline gene is not matched at one end of the junction; a read error may be the cause. The chain carries TRBV7-2 and TRBJ1-1, with D perhaps TRBD1 (5 bases). Germline V gene sequence: CDR1 SGHTA, CDR2 FQGNSA. This CDR3 spans 14 amino acids. The CDR3: CASRLGVENTEAFF. CDR3 DNA sequence: TGTGCCAGCAGGTTAGGGGTAGAGAACACTGAAGCTTTCTTT.

The J gene is TRBJ1-1, the V gene TRBV9, with D perhaps matching TRBD1 (5 bases). CDR1 SGDLS and CDR2 YYNGEE come from the germline V gene. V was clipped by 3 bases and J by 5 bases, with 20 bases between them. This CDR3 is 16 amino acids long. CDR3 region: CASSADDSRDGTEAFF. In nucleotides, the CDR3 is TGTGCCAGCAGCGCGGATGACTCCAGGGATGGTACTGAAGCTTTCTTT.

This clone was detected once. The rearrangement uses TRBV24-1 and TRBJ2-3, with a possible D match to TRBD1 (6 bases). Trimming shortened V by 9 bases and J by 0 bases, and 9 bases separated the two germline ends. This CDR3 is built from 13 residues. The V gene's germline CDR1 is KGHDR and CDR2 SFDVKD. The CDR3 DNA reads as TGTGCCACCGGGACACCCAGCACAGATACGCAGTATTTT. It encodes CATGTPSTDTQYF.

This chain connects TRBV19 to TRBJ2-1, with D perhaps matching TRBD1 or TRBD2 (5 bases each). The germline V gene encodes CDR1 LNHDA and CDR2 SQIVND (reference sequence). V was pared by 1 base and J by 8 bases, with 15 bases between. This CDR3 contains 15 residues. The CDR3 is CASSIARQGRDEQFF. The CDR3 DNA reads as TGTGCCAGTAGTATAGCCCGGCAGGGACGCGATGAGCAGTTCTTC.

The chain carries TRBV29-1 and TRBJ2-1; D may be TRBD2 (6 bases). The V gene lost 5 bases and the J gene lost 7 bases, with 21 bases spanning the gap. The CDR3 totals 15 residues. Per germline, CDR1 SQVTM and CDR2 ANQGSEA. CDR3 DNA sequence: TGCAGCGTTAAATTCCGCCCCGGGAGTGGAAATGAGCAGTTCTTC. Encoded protein: CSVKFRPGSGNEQFF.

The V and J genes are TRBV5-1 and TRBJ2-7; 15 bases align to TRBD2. Germline-derived CDR1 and CDR2 are SGHRS and YFSETQ. Trimming took 3 bases from V and 3 from J; bases not matched to a gene: 4. This CDR3 is 16 amino acids long. The CDR3 is CASSSGTSGRRYEQYF. CDR3 sequence (DNA): TGCGCCAGCAGCTCCGGGACTAGCGGGAGGCGCTACGAGCAGTACTTC.

V is TRBV28 and J is TRBJ2-1; 7 bases match TRBD1. The CDR3 length is 17 residues. Germline V gives CDR1 MDHEN, CDR2 SYDVKM. With 4 bases clipped from V and 2 bases from J, the junction kept 11 bases outside the gene matches. CDR3 sequence reads: CASSSAHDRDPYNEQFF. CDR3 sequence (DNA): TGTGCCAGCAGTTCAGCCCACGACAGGGATCCCTACAATGAGCAGTTCTTC.

A few counts support this clone. J is TRBJ2-1 and V is TRBV7-2; D is perhaps TRBD1 or TRBD2 (5 bases each). The CDR3 covers 19 residues. Looked up from germline, CDR1 is SGHTA and CDR2 is FQGNSA. V dropped 1 base and J dropped 0 bases, with 19 bases sitting between them. This chain's CDR3 is CASSLDPPGAVSSYNEQFF. The CDR3 region has the DNA TGTGCCAGCAGCTTAGACCCCCCCGGGGCGGTGAGCTCCTACAATGAGCAGTTCTTC.

This clone was found once. The chain links TRBV6-5 to TRBJ2-7, with 9 positions matching TRBD1. The CDR3 totals 16 residues. Germline CDR1 reads MNHEY; CDR2 reads SVGAGI. The ends lost 3 bases at V and 0 bases at J; junction bases unmatched: 6. The CDR3 DNA reads as TGTGCCAGCAGTTATCAGGGGACAGGGAGCTCCTACGAGCAGTACTTC. This codes for CASSYQGTGSSYEQYF.

This sequence joins TRBV29-1 and TRBJ2-4; the D call may be TRBD1 or TRBD2 (6 bases each). The CDR3 totals 15 residues. V lost 5 bases, J lost 1 base, and 15 bases lay in between. Germline values: CDR1 SQVTM, CDR2 ANQGSEA. CDR3 bases: TGCAGCGTTCGGAGGGGGGATGGGGCCAAAAACATTCAGTACTTC. The encoded protein is CSVRRGDGAKNIQYF.

This rearrangement joins TRBV5-1 to TRBJ2-1; possible D gene TRBD1, 6 bases. The germline V gene has CDR1 SGHRS and CDR2 YFSETQ. The CDR3 runs 15 residues. Trimming removed 0 bases from V and 6 bases from J, with 13 bases in between. As DNA, the CDR3 is TGCGCCAGCAGCTTGGCTCTTCGACAGGCCAATGAGCAGTTCTTC. Its translation: CASSLALRQANEQFF.

The genes are TRBV7-8 and TRBJ1-4; a possible D gene is TRBD1 (5 bases). CDR1 is SGHVS and CDR2 is FQNEAQ in the germline V gene. There are 15 residues in the CDR3. V lost 1 base and J 3 bases, leaving 9 bases between the germline ends. Here the CDR3 reads CASSLVAGPNEKLFF. CDR3 sequence (DNA): TGTGCCAGCAGCTTAGTGGCGGGGCCTAATGAAAAACTGTTTTTT.

This chain connects TRBV28 to TRBJ2-1; the match to TRBD2 covers 14 bases. CDR1 and CDR2 (germline): MDHEN, SYDVKM. V trimming: 10 bases; J trimming: 8 bases; junction bases outside the gene matches: 4. The length of the CDR3 is 13 residues. Written as DNA, the CDR3 is TGTGCCATAGGGACTAGCGGGAGCTATGAGCAGTTCTTC. This gives the protein CAIGTSGSYEQFF.

This clone was detected only once. The chain couples TRBV7-2 to TRBJ1-4; D gene unclear. This CDR3 has 12 residues. Trimming pared 5 bases from V and 7 bases from J, leaving 8 bases between. Per germline, CDR1 SGHTA and CDR2 FQGNSA. DNA for the CDR3: TGTGCCAGCAGCCGGTCAGGTGAAAAACTGTTTTTT. It specifies CASSRSGEKLFF.

This clone was recorded once. The rearrangement uses TRBV19 and TRBJ2-7; D is perhaps TRBD2 (5 bases). Deletions cut 7 bases from V and 0 bases from J, with 19 bases between. This CDR3 contains 16 residues. Germline V CDR1 and CDR2: LNHDA, SQIVND (reference sequence). This CDR3 is CASTTTHSALSYEQYF. The CDR3 DNA sequence: TGTGCCAGTACCACAACCCATAGCGCCCTCTCCTACGAGCAGTACTTC.

The J gene is TRBJ1-5, the V gene TRBV28; the D gene is possibly TRBD1 (6 bases). Per germline, CDR1 MDHEN and CDR2 SYDVKM. The CDR3 loop spans 16 amino acids. Deletions cut 4 bases from V and 6 bases from J, with 19 bases between. CDR3: CASSSPGTGGGQPQHF. The DNA of the CDR3 is TGTGCCAGCAGTTCCCCCGGGACCGGAGGGGGTCAGCCCCAGCATTTT.

The J gene is TRBJ2-1, the V gene TRBV19; 7 bases agree with TRBD2. This CDR3 region has 14 residues. J was trimmed by 9 bases and V by 6 bases; bases with no gene match: 11. Germline CDR1 LNHDA, CDR2 SQIVND (reference sequence). The CDR3 DNA sequence: TGTGCCAGTAGCGGGGTAGCGGGCACGGGTGAGCAGTTCTTC. Protein sequence: CASSGVAGTGEQFF.

The rearrangement joins TRBV5-1 to TRBJ2-1, with TRBD1 matching 7 bases. This CDR3 has 13 amino acids. V lost 4 bases to trimming and J lost 8 bases; unmatched junction nucleotides: 6. Germline V CDR1 and CDR2: SGHRS, YFSETQ. The CDR3 reads CASSPTGEYEQFF. The CDR3 region has the DNA TGCGCCAGCAGCCCTACAGGGGAGTATGAGCAGTTCTTC.

The chain uses TRBV29-1 and TRBJ2-7, with TRBD2 matching 13 bases. The CDR3 sequence is 16 residues long. The V gene's germline CDR1 is SQVTM and CDR2 ANQGSEA. Trimming removed 5 bases from V and 6 bases from J; junction bases left unmatched: 13. The CDR3 sequence is CSVRTSGSIGIGEQYF. The CDR3 nucleotides are TGCAGCGTTAGGACTAGCGGGAGCATCGGTATCGGCGAGCAGTACTTC.

The chain has TRBV6-5 and TRBJ2-1; 8 bases align to TRBD1. Trimming took 0 bases from V and 9 from J; bases not matched to a gene: 7. CDR3 length: 15 residues. The germline V gene has CDR1 MNHEY and CDR2 SVGAGI. Here the CDR3 reads CASSYSTTGVGEQFF. The CDR3 bases are TGTGCCAGCAGTTACTCGACGACAGGGGTCGGTGAGCAGTTCTTC.